This entry describes one T cell receptor (beta chain). In its sample, this clonotype was seen a few times. Its specific antigen is unknown. Within one base of it there is no much larger clone, and no base qualities were kept. The data originate from a study of CD8 T cells in ankylosing spondylitis (dated by TCRdb to about 2017). Some background on the complete study: The study profiled T cell receptor beta repertoires in healthy donors and ankylosing spondylitis patients to find disease-linked TCR variants. The whole study cohort included 85 to 120 healthy donors and around 25 ankylosing spondylitis patients. Samples of peripheral blood were taken, and for ankylosing spondylitis patients, synovial fluid was collected as well.

Summary of the overall study and its limitations: Blood from ankylosing spondylitis patients appeared to be characterized by a TCR beta motif made up of under ten highly homologous amino acid variants. Some of the motif variants had been reported before in the synovial fluid and blood of reactive arthritis patients, a finding that suggests common disease-initiation mechanisms. The disease-linked clones were reported as significantly enriched in matched synovial fluid samples from ankylosing spondylitis patients. In peripheral blood, the disease-linked clones were found at relatively low frequencies and had a CD8+ phenotype.

TCRdb names Illumina HiSeq 2500 as the instrument used. TCR beta libraries were prepared by quantitative 5'-RACE with molecular barcodes. On the authors' methods: To identify disease-linked TCR variants, a new computational method was used, one built on a probabilistic model of VDJ rearrangement. TCRdb ran its own pipeline on the public reads, namely fastp trimming at Q25 and MiXCR clone calling, and kept in-frame beta chains. Entries are consolidated by CDR3 protein sequence, retaining the most common genes and DNA. The V and J calls, along with clone size, are taken from TCRdb and not from the paper's own processing. The sample profile shows just under 550,000 distinct CDR3 sequences; about 12% of them were found once. The ten largest account for around 6.8% of the sample. The cysteine opens and the phenylalanine closes a CDR3 of 15 amino acids. Left in the record is the CDR3 DNA by itself, 45 bases read in frame from the first base. V and J are trimmed by 3 bases and 0 bases, and the gene matches miss 1 base of the junction. The germline V gene provides CDR1 MGHDK and CDR2 SYGVNS.

This TCR derives from a male donor with ankylosing spondylitis. The chain employs TRBV25-1 and TRBJ1-4; TRBD1 lines up with 7 middle nucleotides. Input material: blood, either unsorted or a sorted T cell fraction (not recorded which). The CDR3 amino acid sequence is: CASSDGQATNEKLFF. The DNA reads TGTGCCAGCAGTGATGGACAGGCAACTAATGAAAAACTGTTTTTT.